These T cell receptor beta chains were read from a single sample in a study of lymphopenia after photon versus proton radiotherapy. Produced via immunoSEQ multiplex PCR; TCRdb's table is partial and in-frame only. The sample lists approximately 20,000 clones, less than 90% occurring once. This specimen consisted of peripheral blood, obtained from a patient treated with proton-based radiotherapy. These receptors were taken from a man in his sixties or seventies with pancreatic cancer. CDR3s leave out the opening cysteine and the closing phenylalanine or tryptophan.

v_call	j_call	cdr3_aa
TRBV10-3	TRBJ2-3	AIRTSDTDTQY
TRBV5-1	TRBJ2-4	ASSLGFVSGRANIQY
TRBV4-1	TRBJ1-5	ASSQVRDFGQPQH
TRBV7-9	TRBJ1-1	ASSPRQTTNTEAF
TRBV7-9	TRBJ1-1	ASSLEAGGAF
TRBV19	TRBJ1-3	ASSATGLTQDTIY
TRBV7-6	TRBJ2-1	ASSLVPPGPYNEQF
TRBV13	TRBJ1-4	ASSPPRATNEKLF
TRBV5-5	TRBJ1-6	ASSLAAGSSYNSPLH
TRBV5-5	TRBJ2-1	ASSLAWTSGNYNEQF
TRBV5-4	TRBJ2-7	ASSNYGYEQY
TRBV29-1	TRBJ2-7	SVRTGGFYEQY
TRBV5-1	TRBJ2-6	ASSPGTGWESGANVLT
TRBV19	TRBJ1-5	ASSIGDYLRPQH
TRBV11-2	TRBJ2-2	ASSSFRDGNTGELF
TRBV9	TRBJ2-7	ASSVVGGSNYEQY
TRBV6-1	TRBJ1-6	ASNREGNNSPLH
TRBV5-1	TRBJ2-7	ASSLGVNEQY
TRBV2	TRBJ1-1	ASSGRGGEAF
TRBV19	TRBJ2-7	ASSNSRGEQY
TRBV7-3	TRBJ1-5	ASSPTGEGGNQPQH
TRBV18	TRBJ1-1	ASSRRTGANTEAF
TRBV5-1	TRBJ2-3	ASSLGQGGLTDTQY
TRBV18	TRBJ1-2	ASSLKAGTGGPGYT
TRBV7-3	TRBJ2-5	ASGGGPQETQY
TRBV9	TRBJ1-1	ASSGGLGPLTNTEAF
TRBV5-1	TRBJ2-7	ASSSGTGAYEQY
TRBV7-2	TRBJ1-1	ASSSGKDRNTEAF
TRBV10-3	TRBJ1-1	AISESSITEAF
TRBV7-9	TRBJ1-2	ASSLDGTNYGYT
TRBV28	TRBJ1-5	ASRDDRGEGNQPQH
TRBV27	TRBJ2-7	ASRSGQRYEQY
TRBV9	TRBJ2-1	ASSVASGTGLAYAYNEQF
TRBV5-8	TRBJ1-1	ASSWGTSMNTEAF
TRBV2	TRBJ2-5	ASSRLAGVYETQY
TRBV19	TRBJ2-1	ASSMLAGAYNEQF
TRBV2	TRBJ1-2	ASSAGDRSANYGYT
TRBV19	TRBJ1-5	ASSIYGGSLEQPQH
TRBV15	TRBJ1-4	ATSREQGDSGEKLF
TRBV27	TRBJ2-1	ASRDLAGGYNEQF
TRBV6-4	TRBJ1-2	ASSVPGRRGGYT
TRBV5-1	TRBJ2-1	ASRGTSYNEQF
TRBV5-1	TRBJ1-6	ASSLTSFGPNSPLH
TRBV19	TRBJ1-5	ASSIGGQGNQPQH
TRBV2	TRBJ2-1	ASSETPNRGGLQNEQF
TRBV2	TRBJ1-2	ASSVEAGPNYGYT
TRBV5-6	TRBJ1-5	ASSGGPGGLSQPQH
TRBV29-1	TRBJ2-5	SGDTGTGGETQY
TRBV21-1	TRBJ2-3	ASDLFGGCTDTQY
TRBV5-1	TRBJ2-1	ASSSGHKNNEQF
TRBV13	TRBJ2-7	ASSLGSVWTGTHEQY